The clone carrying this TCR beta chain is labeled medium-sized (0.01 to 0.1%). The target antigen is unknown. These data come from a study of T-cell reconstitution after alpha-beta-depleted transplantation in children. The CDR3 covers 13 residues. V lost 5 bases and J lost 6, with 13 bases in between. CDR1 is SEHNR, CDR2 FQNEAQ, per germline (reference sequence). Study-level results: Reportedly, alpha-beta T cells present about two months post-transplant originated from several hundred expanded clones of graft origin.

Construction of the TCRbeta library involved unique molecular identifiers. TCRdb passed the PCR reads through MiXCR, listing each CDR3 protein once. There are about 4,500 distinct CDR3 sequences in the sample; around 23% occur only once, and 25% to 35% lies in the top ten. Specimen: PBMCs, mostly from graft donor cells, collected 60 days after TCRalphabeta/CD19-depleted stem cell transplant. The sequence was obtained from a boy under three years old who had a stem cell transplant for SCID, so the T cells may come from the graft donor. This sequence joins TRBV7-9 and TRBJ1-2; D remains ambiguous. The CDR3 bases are TGTGCCAGCAGCCTAGTGACGGCCGATGGCTACACCTTC. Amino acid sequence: CASSLVTADGYTF.